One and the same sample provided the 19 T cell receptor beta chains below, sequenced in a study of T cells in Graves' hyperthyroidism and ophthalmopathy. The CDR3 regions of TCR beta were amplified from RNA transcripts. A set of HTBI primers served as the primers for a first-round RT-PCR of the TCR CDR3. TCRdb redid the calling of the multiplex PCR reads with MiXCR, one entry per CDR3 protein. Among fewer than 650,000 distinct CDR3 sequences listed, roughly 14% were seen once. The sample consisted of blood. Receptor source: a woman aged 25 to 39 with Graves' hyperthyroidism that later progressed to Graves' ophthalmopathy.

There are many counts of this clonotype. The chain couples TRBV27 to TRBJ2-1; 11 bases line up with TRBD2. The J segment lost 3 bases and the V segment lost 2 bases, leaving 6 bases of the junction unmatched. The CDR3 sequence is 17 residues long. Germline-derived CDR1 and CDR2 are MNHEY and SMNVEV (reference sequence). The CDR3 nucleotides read TGTGCCAGCAGTTTAGGGGGACTAGCGGCAAACTACAATGAGCAGTTCTTC. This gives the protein CASSLGGLAANYNEQFF.

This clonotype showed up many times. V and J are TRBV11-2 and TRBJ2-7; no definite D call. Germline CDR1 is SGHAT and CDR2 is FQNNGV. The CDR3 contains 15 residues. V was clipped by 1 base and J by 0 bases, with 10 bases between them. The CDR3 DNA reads TGTGCCAGCAGCTTAGGGCTGACGAGCTCCTACGAGCAGTACTTC. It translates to CASSLGLTSSYEQYF.

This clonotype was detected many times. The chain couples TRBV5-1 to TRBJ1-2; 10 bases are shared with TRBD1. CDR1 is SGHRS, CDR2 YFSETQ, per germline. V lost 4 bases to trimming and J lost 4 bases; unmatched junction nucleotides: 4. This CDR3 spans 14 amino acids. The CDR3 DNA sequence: TGCGCCAGCAGCACTGGACAGGGGGTCTATGGCTACACCTTC. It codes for CASSTGQGVYGYTF. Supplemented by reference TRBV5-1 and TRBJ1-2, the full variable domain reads KAGVTQTPRYLIKTRGQQVTLSCSPISGHRSVSWYQQTPGQGLQFLFEYFSETQRNKGNFPGRFSGRQFSNSRSEMNVSTLELGDSALYLCASSTGQGVYGYTFGSGTRLTVV.

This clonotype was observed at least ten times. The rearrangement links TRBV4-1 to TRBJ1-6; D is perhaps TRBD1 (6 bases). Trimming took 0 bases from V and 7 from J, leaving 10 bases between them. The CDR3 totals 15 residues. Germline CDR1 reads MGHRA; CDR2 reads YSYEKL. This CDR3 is CASSQDGGENSPLHF. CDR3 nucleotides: TGCGCCAGCAGCCAAGATGGGGGCGAGAATTCACCCCTCCACTTT.

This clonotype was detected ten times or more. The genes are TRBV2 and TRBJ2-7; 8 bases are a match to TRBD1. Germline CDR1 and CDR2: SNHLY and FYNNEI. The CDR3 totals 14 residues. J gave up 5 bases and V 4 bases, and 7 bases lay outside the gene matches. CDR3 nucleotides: TGTGCCAGCAGTGGACCCAGGGGGCTACACGAGCAGTACTTC. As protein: CASSGPRGLHEQYF.

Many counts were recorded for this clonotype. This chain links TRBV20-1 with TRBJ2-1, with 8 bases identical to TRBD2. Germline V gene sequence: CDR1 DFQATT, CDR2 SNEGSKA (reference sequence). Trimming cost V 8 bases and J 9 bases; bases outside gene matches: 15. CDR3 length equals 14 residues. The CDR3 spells CSPTEAGDDGEQFF. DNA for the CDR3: TGCAGTCCCACCGAAGCGGGAGACGACGGTGAGCAGTTCTTC.

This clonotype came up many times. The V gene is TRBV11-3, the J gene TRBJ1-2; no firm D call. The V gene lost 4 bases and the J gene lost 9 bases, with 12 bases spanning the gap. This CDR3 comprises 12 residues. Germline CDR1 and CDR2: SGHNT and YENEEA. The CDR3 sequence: CASSSSLSSYTF. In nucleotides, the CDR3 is TGTGCCAGCAGCTCCTCCCTTTCGAGCTACACCTTC. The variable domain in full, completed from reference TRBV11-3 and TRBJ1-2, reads EAGVVQSPRYKIIEKKQPVAFWCNPISGHNTLYWYLQNLGQGPELLIRYENEEAVDDSQLPKDRFSAERLKGVDSTLKIQPAELGDSAVYLCASSSSLSSYTFGSGTRLTVV.

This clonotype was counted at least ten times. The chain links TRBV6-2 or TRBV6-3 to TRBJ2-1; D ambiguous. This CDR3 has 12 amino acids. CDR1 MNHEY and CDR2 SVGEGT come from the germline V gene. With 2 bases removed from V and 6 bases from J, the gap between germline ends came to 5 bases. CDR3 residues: CASSYTVNEQFF. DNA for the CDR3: TGTGCCAGCAGTTACACCGTCAATGAGCAGTTCTTC.

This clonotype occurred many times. As DNA, the CDR3 is TGTGCCACCCGGTTGGCTAGCGGGAACACAGATACGCAGTATTTT. Protein sequence: CATRLASGNTDTQYF. The chain uses TRBV15 and TRBJ2-3; TRBD2 agrees at 9 bases. CDR1 LNHNV and CDR2 YYDKDF come from the germline V gene (reference sequence). The CDR3 loop spans 15 amino acids. V was pared by 8 bases and J by 2 bases, with 8 bases of the junction left unmatched.

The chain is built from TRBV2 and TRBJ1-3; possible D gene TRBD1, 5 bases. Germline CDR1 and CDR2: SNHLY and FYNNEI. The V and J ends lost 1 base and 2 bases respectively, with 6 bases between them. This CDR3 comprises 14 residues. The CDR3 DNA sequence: TGTGCCAGCAGTGAAGGCAGGGCTGGAAACACCATATATTTT. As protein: CASSEGRAGNTIYF.

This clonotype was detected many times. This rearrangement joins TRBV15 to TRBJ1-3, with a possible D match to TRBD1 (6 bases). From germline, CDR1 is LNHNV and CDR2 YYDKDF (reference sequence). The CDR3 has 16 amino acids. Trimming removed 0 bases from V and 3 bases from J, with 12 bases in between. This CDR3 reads CATSRDRQGFGNTIYF. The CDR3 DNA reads TGTGCCACCAGCAGAGATCGGCAGGGGTTTGGAAACACCATATATTTT.

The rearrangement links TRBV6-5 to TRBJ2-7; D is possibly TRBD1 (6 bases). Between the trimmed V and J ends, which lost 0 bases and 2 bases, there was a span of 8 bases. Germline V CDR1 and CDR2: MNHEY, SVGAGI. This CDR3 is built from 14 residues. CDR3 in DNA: TGTGCCAGCAGTTACTCGAGACAGGCCTACGAGCAGTACTTC. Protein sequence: CASSYSRQAYEQYF.

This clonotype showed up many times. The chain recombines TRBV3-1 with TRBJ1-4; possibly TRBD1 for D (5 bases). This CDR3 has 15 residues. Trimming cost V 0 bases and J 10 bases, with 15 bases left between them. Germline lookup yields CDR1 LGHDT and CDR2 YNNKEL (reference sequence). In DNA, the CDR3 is TGTGCCAGCAGCCAAGACGTGGCAGGGAGAGCAAAACTGTTTTTT. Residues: CASSQDVAGRAKLFF.

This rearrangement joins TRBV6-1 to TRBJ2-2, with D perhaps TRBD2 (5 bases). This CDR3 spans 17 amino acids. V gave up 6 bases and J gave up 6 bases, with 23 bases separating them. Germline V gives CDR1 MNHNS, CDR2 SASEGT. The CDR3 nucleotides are TGTGCCAGCAGACGATCACTAGGGCCTAGTTTTCCCGGGGAGCTGTTTTTT. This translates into CASRRSLGPSFPGELFF.

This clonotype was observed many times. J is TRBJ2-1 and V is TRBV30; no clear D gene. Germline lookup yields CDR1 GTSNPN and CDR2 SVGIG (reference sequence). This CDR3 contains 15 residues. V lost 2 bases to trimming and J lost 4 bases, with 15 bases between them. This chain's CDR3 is CAWSIGISEYNEQFF. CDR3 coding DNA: TGTGCCTGGAGTATTGGGATTTCCGAGTACAATGAGCAGTTCTTC.

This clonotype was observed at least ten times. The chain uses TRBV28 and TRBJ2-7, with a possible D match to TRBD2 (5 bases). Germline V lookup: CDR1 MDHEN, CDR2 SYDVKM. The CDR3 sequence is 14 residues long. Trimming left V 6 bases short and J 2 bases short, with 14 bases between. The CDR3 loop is CASSPHTSTYEQYF. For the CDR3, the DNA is TGTGCCAGCAGCCCTCATACTAGTACCTACGAGCAGTACTTC.

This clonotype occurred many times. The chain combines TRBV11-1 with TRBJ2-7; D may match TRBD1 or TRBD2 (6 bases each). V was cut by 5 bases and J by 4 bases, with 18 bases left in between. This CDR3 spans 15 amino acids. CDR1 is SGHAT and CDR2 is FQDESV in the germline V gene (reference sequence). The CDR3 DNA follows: TGTGCCAGCAGCCCCCGGGGGCTTGGAGCTTACGAGCAGTACTTC. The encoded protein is CASSPRGLGAYEQYF.

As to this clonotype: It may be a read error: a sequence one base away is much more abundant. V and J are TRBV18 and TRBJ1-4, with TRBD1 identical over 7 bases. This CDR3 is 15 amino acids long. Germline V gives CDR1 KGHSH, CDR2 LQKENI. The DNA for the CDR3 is TGTACCAGCTCCCTCGGGACAGCAACTAATGAAAAACTGTTTTTT. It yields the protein CTSSLGTATNEKLFF.

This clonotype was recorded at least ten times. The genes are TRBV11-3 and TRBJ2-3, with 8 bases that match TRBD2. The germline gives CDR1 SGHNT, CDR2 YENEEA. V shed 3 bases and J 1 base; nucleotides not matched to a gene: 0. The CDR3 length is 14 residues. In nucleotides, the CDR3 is TGTGCCAGCAGCTTTAGCGGGGGCACAGATACGCAGTATTTT. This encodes CASSFSGGTDTQYF.